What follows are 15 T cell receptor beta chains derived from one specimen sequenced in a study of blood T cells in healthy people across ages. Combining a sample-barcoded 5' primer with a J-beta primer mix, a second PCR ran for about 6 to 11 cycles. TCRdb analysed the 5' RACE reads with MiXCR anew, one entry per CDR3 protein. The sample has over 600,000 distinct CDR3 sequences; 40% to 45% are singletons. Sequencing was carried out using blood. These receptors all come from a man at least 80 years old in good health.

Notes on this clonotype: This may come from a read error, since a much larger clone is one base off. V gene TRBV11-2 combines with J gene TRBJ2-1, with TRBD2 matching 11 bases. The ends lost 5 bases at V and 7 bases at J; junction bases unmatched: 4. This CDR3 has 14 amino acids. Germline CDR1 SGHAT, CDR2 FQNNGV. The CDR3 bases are TGTGCCAGCAGCGCGGGACTAGCGGCTAATGAGCAGTTCTTC. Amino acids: CASSAGLAANEQFF.

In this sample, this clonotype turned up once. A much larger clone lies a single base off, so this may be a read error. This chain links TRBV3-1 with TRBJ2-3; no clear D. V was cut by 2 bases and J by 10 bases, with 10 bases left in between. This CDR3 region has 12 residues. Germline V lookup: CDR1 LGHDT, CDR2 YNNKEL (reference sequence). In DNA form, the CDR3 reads TGTGCCAGCAGCCAACGTACTAATGCGCAGTATTTT. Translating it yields CASSQRTNAQYF.

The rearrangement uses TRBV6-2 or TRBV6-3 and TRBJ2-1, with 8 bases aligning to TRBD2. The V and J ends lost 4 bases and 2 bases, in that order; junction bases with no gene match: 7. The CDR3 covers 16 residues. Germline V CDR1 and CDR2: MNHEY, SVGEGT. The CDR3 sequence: CASSSRSGGTYNEQFF. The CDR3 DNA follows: TGTGCCAGCAGTTCAAGAAGCGGGGGTACCTACAATGAGCAGTTCTTC.

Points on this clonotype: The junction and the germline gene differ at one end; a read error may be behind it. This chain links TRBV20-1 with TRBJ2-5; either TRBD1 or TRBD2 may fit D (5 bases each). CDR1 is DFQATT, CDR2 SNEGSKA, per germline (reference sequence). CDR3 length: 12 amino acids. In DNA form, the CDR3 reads TGCAGTGCGGGACCGAGCCAAGAGACCCTGTACTTC. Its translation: CSAGPSQETLYF.

CDR3 in amino acids: CASSLYTGDSYNEQYF. In DNA form, the CDR3 reads TGTGCCAGCTCCCTTTATACAGGGGACTCCTACAATGAACAGTACTTC. This sequence joins TRBV18 and TRBJ2-1, with a tentative D call TRBD1 (7 bases). The assigned J gene may be wrong: the sequence end matches TRBJ2-7 better. CDR3 length equals 16 residues. Germline assignment: CDR1 KGHSH and CDR2 LQKENI.

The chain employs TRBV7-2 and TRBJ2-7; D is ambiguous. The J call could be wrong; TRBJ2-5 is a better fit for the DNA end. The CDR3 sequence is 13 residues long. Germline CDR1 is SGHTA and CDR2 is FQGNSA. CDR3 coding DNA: TGTGCCAGCAGCTTAGAGCTGCCAGAGACCCAGTACTTC. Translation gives CASSLELPETQYF.

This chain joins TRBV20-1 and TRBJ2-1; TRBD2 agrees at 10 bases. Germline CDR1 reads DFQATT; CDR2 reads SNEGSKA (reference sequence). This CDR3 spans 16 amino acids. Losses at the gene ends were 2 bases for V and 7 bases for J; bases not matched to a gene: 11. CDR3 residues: CSARPLAGEPGNEQFF. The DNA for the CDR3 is TGCAGTGCTAGACCGCTAGCGGGGGAGCCGGGGAATGAGCAGTTCTTC.

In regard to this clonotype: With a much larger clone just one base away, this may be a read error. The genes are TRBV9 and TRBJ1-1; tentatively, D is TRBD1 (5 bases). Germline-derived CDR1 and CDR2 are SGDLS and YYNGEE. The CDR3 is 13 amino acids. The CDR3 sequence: CTSSVGQITEAFF. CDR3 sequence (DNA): TGTACCAGCAGCGTCGGACAAATCACTGAAGCTTTCTTT.

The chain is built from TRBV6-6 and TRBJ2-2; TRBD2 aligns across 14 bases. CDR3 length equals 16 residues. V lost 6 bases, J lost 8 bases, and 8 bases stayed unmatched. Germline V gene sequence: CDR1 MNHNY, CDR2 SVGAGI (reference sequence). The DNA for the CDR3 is TGTGCCAGCAGGCTGACTAGCGGGGGGGTTGGGGGGGAGCTGTTTTTT. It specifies CASRLTSGGVGGELFF.

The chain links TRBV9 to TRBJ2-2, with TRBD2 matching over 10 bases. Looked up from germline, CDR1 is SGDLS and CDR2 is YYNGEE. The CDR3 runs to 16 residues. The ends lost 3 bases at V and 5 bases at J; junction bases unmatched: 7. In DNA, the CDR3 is TGTGCCAGCAGCGCGAGCGGGAGGGCCAGGACCGGGGAGCTGTTTTTT. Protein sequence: CASSASGRARTGELFF. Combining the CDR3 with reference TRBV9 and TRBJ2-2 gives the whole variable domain DSGVTQTPKHLITATGQRVTLRCSPRSGDLSVYWYQQSLDQGLQFLIQYYNGEERAKGNILERFSAQQFPDLHSELNLSSLELGDSALYFCASSASGRARTGELFFGEGSRLTVL.

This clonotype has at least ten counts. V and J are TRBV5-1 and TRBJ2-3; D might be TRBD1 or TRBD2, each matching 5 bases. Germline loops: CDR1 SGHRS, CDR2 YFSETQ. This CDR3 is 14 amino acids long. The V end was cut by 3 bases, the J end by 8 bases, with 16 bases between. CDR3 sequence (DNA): TGCGCCAGCAGCTCCGGGACGGAGGTGCGTACGCAGTATTTT. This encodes CASSSGTEVRTQYF.

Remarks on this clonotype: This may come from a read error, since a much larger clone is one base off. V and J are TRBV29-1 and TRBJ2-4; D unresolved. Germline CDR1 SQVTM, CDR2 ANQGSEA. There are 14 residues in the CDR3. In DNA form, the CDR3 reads TGCAGCGTTGAACCTTCGTGGGCCAAAAGCATTCAGTACTTC. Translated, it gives CSVEPSWAKSIQYF.

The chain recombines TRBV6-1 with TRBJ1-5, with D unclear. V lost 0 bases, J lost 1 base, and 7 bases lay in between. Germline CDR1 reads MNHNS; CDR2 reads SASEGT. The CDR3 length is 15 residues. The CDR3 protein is CASSEARGSNQPQHF. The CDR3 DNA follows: TGTGCCAGCAGTGAAGCGAGAGGGAGCAATCAGCCCCAGCATTTT.

CDR3 residues: CASTGGERGDTQYF. CDR3 DNA: TGTGCCAGCACTGGAGGGGAGCGCGGGGATACGCAGTATTTT. This chain links TRBV7-9 with TRBJ2-3; perhaps TRBD2 as D (6 bases). The V end was cut by 7 bases, the J end by 6 bases, with 17 bases between. CDR1 and CDR2 from the germline V gene are SEHNR and FQNEAQ (reference sequence). The CDR3 is 14 amino acids. Variable domain in full (rest from reference TRBV7-9 and TRBJ2-3): DTGVSQNPRHKITKRGQNVTFRCDPISEHNRLYWYRQTLGQGPEFLTYFQNEAQLEKSRLLSDRFSAERPKGSFSTLEIQRTEQGDSAMYLCASTGGERGDTQYFGPGTRLTVL.

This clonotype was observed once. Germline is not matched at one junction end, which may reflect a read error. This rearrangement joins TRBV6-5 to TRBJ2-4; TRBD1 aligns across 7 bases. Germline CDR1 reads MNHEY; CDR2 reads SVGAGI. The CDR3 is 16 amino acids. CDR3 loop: CVSSFARTGAKNIQYF. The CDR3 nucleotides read TGTGTCAGCAGTTTCGCTCGGACAGGAGCCAAAAACATTCAGTACTTC.